These 25 T cell receptor beta chains share one sample of origin, sequenced in a study of T cells in localized non-small cell lung cancer. Using immunoSEQ multiplex PCR, the repertoire was profiled, and TCRdb retains in-frame clones only, with some absent. The table includes approximately 45,000 clones, about 88% detected once. This specimen consisted of PBMCs, obtained before any cancer treatment. Source of these receptors: a man aged 40-75 years with stage II lung adenocarcinoma.

This clone was detected a few times. V usage is TRBV2 and J usage is TRBJ2-1; 10 bases are a match to TRBD2. The germline V gene encodes CDR1 SNHLY and CDR2 FYNNEI. This CDR3 is 23 amino acids long. The trim removed 5 bases at V and 5 bases at J, leaving 30 bases unmatched. This chain's CDR3 is CASSFSTHLPSGGALSYNNEQFF. The CDR3 nucleotides are TGTGCCAGCAGTTTTTCCACCCACCTTCCTAGCGGGGGAGCACTGAGTTACAACAATGAGCAGTTCTTC.

The genes are TRBV5-6 and TRBJ2-3; 10 positions agree with TRBD1. Germline lookup yields CDR1 SGHDT and CDR2 YYEEEE. This CDR3 spans 15 amino acids. The V and J ends lost 4 bases and 3 bases, in that order; junction bases with no gene match: 5. DNA of the CDR3: TGTGCCAGCAGCCCCGGACAGGGGGTAACAGATACGCAGTATTTT. Its protein product is CASSPGQGVTDTQYF.

The chain recombines TRBV11-2 with TRBJ1-1; 9 bases map to TRBD1. CDR3 length: 17 residues. After removal of 5 bases from V and 0 bases from J, the junction contained 10 bases not matched to a gene. Germline CDR1 is SGHAT and CDR2 is FQNNGV. The CDR3, as DNA: TGTGCCAGCAGCCGGACAGGGGCCGGAATTCTGAACACTGAAGCTTTCTTT. Translated: CASSRTGAGILNTEAFF.

This chain links TRBV29-1 with TRBJ2-2; D uncertain. Trimming pared 7 bases from V and 1 base from J, leaving 10 bases between. The length of the CDR3 is 13 residues. Germline V lookup: CDR1 SQVTM, CDR2 ANQGSEA. The CDR3 loop is CSANTQNTGELFF. In DNA form, the CDR3 reads TGCAGCGCCAATACTCAGAACACCGGGGAGCTGTTTTTT.

The V gene is TRBV2, the J gene TRBJ2-5; D gene ambiguous. V lost 7 bases to trimming and J lost 5 bases, with 11 bases between them. The CDR3 sequence is 12 residues long. Germline assignment: CDR1 SNHLY and CDR2 FYNNEI. CDR3 DNA sequence: TGTGCCAGCATAGGGCAGACGGAGACCCAGTACTTC. Translated, it gives CASIGQTETQYF.

For this clone: The sample contains more than one DNA sequence encoding this CDR3. The chain uses TRBV11-3 and TRBJ1-1; D ambiguous. The CDR3 has 13 residues. V was trimmed by 1 base and J by 1 base, leaving 4 bases between them. Germline CDR1 SGHNT, CDR2 YENEEA. DNA for the CDR3: TGTGCCAGCAGCTTAGGGGGGAACACTGAAGCTTTCTTT. This translates into CASSLGGNTEAFF. Combining the CDR3 with reference TRBV11-3 and TRBJ1-1 gives the whole variable domain EAGVVQSPRYKIIEKKQPVAFWCNPISGHNTLYWYLQNLGQGPELLIRYENEEAVDDSQLPKDRFSAERLKGVDSTLKIQPAELGDSAVYLCASSLGGNTEAFFGQGTRLTVV.

The chain employs TRBV30 and TRBJ2-1; D uncertain. Trimming removed 4 bases from V and 10 bases from J, with 17 bases in between. CDR3 length equals 13 residues. Germline V lookup: CDR1 GTSNPN, CDR2 SVGIG (reference sequence). The CDR3 DNA follows: TGTGCCTGGATGGGGTCGACCGTAGGGGAGCAGTTCTTC. Translating it yields CAWMGSTVGEQFF.

The rearrangement links TRBV18 to TRBJ2-3; TRBD1 matches 10 bases. CDR1 KGHSH and CDR2 LQKENI come from the germline V gene. After removal of 3 bases from V and 4 bases from J, the junction contained 1 base not matched to a gene. The CDR3 runs to 14 residues. The CDR3 spells CASSPGTGADTQYF. As DNA, the CDR3 is TGTGCCAGCTCACCCGGGACAGGGGCAGATACGCAGTATTTT. Complete variable domain (other parts from reference TRBV18 and TRBJ2-3): NAGVMQNPRHLVRRRGQEARLRCSPMKGHSHVYWYRQLPEEGLKFMVYLQKENIIDESGMPKERFSAEFPKEGPSILRIQQVVRGDSAAYFCASSPGTGADTQYFGPGTRLTVL.

V and J are TRBV6-5 and TRBJ1-2; 8 bases fit TRBD1. Trimming at V came to 6 bases and at J to 4 bases, leaving 4 bases not matched to a gene. This CDR3 has 13 residues. The V gene's germline CDR1 is MNHEY and CDR2 SVGAGI. The CDR3 protein is CASSDRGIYGYTF. The CDR3 region has the DNA TGTGCCAGCAGCGACAGGGGTATCTATGGCTACACCTTC.

This clone has just one count. The chain couples TRBV7-8 to TRBJ1-5; D remains ambiguous. Looked up from germline, CDR1 is SGHVS and CDR2 is FQNEAQ. The CDR3 has 12 amino acids. Trimming removed 3 bases from V and 3 bases from J, with 3 bases in between. The CDR3 protein is CASSFYNQPQHF. DNA of the CDR3: TGTGCCAGCAGCTTTTACAATCAGCCCCAGCATTTT.

J is TRBJ1-1 and V is TRBV2; D unresolved. V lost 5 bases to trimming and J lost 1 base, with 8 bases between them. CDR3 length: 13 residues. Per the germline V gene, CDR1 is SNHLY and CDR2 is FYNNEI. Here the CDR3 DNA reads TGTGCCAGCAGTTTTACGGGGAACACTGAAGCTTTCTTT. Residues: CASSFTGNTEAFF. Drawing the rest from reference TRBV2 and TRBJ1-1, the complete variable domain is EPEVTQTPSHQVTQMGQEVILRCVPISNHLYFYWYRQILGQKVEFLVSFYNNEISEKSEIFDDQFSVERPDGSNFTLKIRSTKLEDSAMYFCASSFTGNTEAFFGQGTRLTVV.

This chain connects TRBV6-5 to TRBJ2-1; maybe TRBD1 (6 bases). V was trimmed by 6 bases and J by 5 bases, leaving 14 bases between them. The CDR3 is 14 residues long. The germline CDR1 and CDR2 sequences are MNHEY and SVGAGI. The CDR3, as DNA: TGTGCCAGCAGGGGATGGGGGCGAAACAATGAGCAGTTCTTC. Encoded protein: CASRGWGRNNEQFF.

This chain links TRBV2 with TRBJ2-1; D is possibly TRBD1 (6 bases). The CDR3 spans 12 residues. Germline V lookup: CDR1 SNHLY, CDR2 FYNNEI. The germline V and J ends were trimmed by 8 bases and 5 bases, with 10 bases remaining between them. The DNA of the CDR3 is TGTGCCAGCGAGGACAGAGACAATGAGCAGTTCTTC. Translated, it gives CASEDRDNEQFF.

This chain uses TRBV10-3 with TRBJ2-1, with D perhaps matching TRBD2 (5 bases). The CDR3 has 11 amino acids. Germline CDR1 ENHRY, CDR2 SYGVKD. V gave up 7 bases and J gave up 6 bases, with 7 bases separating them. CDR3 bases: TGTGCCATCACTACTAGCAATGAGCAGTTCTTC. Protein product: CAITTSNEQFF.

V is TRBV11-2 and J is TRBJ2-5; no definite D call. The CDR3 is 15 amino acids. Germline CDR1 is SGHAT and CDR2 is FQNNGV. V was pared by 5 bases and J by 1 base, with 14 bases between. The DNA of the CDR3 is TGTGCCAGCAGCCCAGGCAGCAGTTTCCAAGAGACCCAGTACTTC. This sequence encodes CASSPGSSFQETQYF.

The rearrangement links TRBV19 to TRBJ2-5; possible D gene TRBD1, 7 bases. The germline V gene encodes CDR1 LNHDA and CDR2 SQIVND (reference sequence). Trimming shortened V by 5 bases and J by 1 base, and 17 bases separated the two germline ends. CDR3 length equals 16 residues. The CDR3 DNA is TGTGCCAGTAGTCATAGGGCCCAGGGGGGCCAAGAGACCCAGTACTTC. This translates into CASSHRAQGGQETQYF.

V is TRBV4-1 and J is TRBJ1-6; 10 nucleotides align to TRBD1. The CDR3 spans 16 residues. V was pared by 0 bases and J by 6 bases, with 2 bases of the junction left unmatched. CDR1 MGHRA and CDR2 YSYEKL come from the germline V gene. The CDR3 reads CASSQDWTGGNSPLHF. In DNA, the CDR3 is TGCGCCAGCAGCCAAGATTGGACAGGGGGTAATTCACCCCTCCACTTT.

The V and J genes are TRBV2 and TRBJ2-5; no clear D. Germline values: CDR1 SNHLY, CDR2 FYNNEI. CDR3 length: 13 residues. Trimming removed 1 base at V and 1 base at J, with 4 bases between. This chain's CDR3 is CASSEDSQETQYF. The DNA for the CDR3 is TGTGCCAGCAGTGAAGACAGCCAAGAGACCCAGTACTTC.

Note on this clone: One end of the junction does not line up with germline, which may come from a read error. The chain carries TRBV10-3 and TRBJ2-1; no clear D. Germline V lookup: CDR1 ENHRY, CDR2 SYGVKD. There are 14 residues in the CDR3. As DNA, the CDR3 is TGTGCCAGCAGTTACAATACCCAATTAATGATGCAGTTCTTC. Translation: CASSYNTQLMMQFF.

The V gene is TRBV11-2, the J gene TRBJ1-5; D unresolved. This CDR3 has 16 residues. Trimming removed 5 bases at V and 2 bases at J, with 16 bases between. Germline V gene data show CDR1 as SGHAT and CDR2 as FQNNGV. CDR3 coding DNA: TGTGCCAGCAGCCCCTCAGCGAGCCCACGCAATCAGCCCCAGCATTTT. Its protein product is CASSPSASPRNQPQHF.

This clone was seen just once. The V call is TRBV7-6, the J call TRBJ1-1; 8 bases are shared with TRBD1. Germline CDR1 is SGHVS and CDR2 is FNYEAQ. The length of the CDR3 is 14 residues. V lost 1 base, J lost 6 bases, and 4 bases stayed unmatched. The CDR3 is CASSLGTGQAEAFF. The CDR3 coding sequence is TGTGCCAGCAGCTTAGGGACAGGGCAGGCTGAAGCTTTCTTT.

This chain links TRBV5-1 with TRBJ2-7; D remains unclear. Germline assignment: CDR1 SGHRS and CDR2 YFSETQ. The V and J ends lost 5 bases and 5 bases respectively, with 14 bases between them. The CDR3 has 13 amino acids. The CDR3 loop is CASRTTAFHEQYF. CDR3 nucleotide sequence: TGCGCCAGCAGAACCACAGCGTTCCACGAGCAGTACTTC.

The CDR3 is CASSSAYSGEQFF. CDR3 in DNA: TGTGCCAGCAGTTCTGCTTATTCCGGTGAGCAGTTCTTC. The rearrangement uses TRBV6-6 and TRBJ2-1; D gene unclear. The CDR3 has 13 residues. Germline V gene data show CDR1 as MNHNY and CDR2 as SVGAGI (reference sequence). Trimming cost V 4 bases and J 9 bases, with 13 bases left between them.

A single count supports this clone. The rearrangement links TRBV30 to TRBJ1-2; 8 bases fit TRBD1. In germline, CDR1 is GTSNPN, CDR2 SVGIG (reference sequence). V shed 3 bases and J 3 bases; nucleotides not matched to a gene: 3. The CDR3 is 13 amino acids. Here the CDR3 DNA reads TGTGCCTGGAGGGAGACAGGGGACTATGGCTACACCTTC. Protein product: CAWRETGDYGYTF.

The V call is TRBV7-2, the J call TRBJ1-6; 7 nucleotides line up with TRBD1. CDR3 length: 15 residues. From germline, CDR1 is SGHTA and CDR2 FQGNSA. Losses at the gene ends were 5 bases for V and 6 bases for J; bases not matched to a gene: 7. The CDR3: CASSPQGQLNSPLHF. The CDR3 DNA follows: TGTGCCAGCAGCCCCCAGGGACAGCTTAATTCACCCCTCCACTTT.